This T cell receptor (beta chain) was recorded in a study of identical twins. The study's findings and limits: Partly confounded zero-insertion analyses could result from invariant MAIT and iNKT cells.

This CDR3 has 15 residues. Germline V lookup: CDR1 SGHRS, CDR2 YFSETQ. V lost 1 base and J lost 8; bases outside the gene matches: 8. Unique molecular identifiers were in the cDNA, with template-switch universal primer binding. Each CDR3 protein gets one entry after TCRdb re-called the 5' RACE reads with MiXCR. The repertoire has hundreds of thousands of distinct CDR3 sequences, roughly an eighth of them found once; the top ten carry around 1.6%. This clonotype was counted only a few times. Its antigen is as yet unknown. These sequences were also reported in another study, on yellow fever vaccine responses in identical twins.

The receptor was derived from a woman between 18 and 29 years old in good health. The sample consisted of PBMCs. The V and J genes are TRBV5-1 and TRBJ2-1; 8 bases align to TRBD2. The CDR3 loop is CASSLYGTGGDEQFF. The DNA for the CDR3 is TGCGCCAGCAGCTTGTATGGGACCGGGGGGGATGAGCAGTTCTTC.